This T cell receptor beta chain was observed in a study of blood T cell repertoires in COVID-19. Study overall: The origin of the acute and convalescent COVID-19 samples was the United States, Italy and Spain. PBMCs, B-cell-depleted T cells, or T cells provided the cDNA or gDNA that made up the material.

This table comes from immunoSEQ multiplex PCR, and its TCRdb copy is limited to in-frame clones, with some not included. The table lists around 100,000 clones, 80% to 95% of them singletons. The CDR3 has 10 amino acids. CDR1 and CDR2 (germline): MNHNY, SVGAGI (reference sequence). V was cut by 5 bases and J by 10 bases, with 6 bases left in between. The rearrangement joins TRBV6-6 to TRBJ2-1, with D uncertain. The receptor comes from a man younger than 30 with acute or convalescent COVID-19. The sequencing sample was made of peripheral blood. CDR3 nucleotides: TGTGCCAGCAGTCTCTTAGAGCAGTTCTTC. Protein sequence: CASSLLEQFF.